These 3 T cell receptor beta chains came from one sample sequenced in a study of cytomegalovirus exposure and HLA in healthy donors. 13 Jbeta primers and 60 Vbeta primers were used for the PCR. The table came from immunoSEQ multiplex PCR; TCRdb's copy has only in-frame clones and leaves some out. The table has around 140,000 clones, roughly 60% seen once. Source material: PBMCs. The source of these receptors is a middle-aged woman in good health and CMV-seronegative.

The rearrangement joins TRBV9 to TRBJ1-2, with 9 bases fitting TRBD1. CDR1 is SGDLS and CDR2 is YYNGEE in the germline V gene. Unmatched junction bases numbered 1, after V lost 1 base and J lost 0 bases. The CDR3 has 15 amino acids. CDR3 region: CASSVTGGTNYGYTF. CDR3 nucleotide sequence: TGTGCCAGCAGCGTAACAGGGGGCACTAACTATGGCTACACCTTC. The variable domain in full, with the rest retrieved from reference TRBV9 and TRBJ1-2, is DSGVTQTPKHLITATGQRVTLRCSPRSGDLSVYWYQQSLDQGLQFLIQYYNGEERAKGNILERFSAQQFPDLHSELNLSSLELGDSALYFCASSVTGGTNYGYTFGSGTRLTVV.

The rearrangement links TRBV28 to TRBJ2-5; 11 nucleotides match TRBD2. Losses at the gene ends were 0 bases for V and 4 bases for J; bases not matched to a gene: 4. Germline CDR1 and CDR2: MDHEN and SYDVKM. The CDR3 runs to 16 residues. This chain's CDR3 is CASSLWTSGERETQYF. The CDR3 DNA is TGTGCCAGCAGTTTATGGACTAGCGGGGAGCGAGAGACCCAGTACTTC.

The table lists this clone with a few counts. The CDR3 nucleotides read TGCAGCGCCACAGGGGGCGCTGAGACCCAGTACTTC. It encodes CSATGGAETQYF. The chain combines TRBV29-1 with TRBJ2-5; 9 bases map to TRBD1. The V and J ends lost 7 bases and 5 bases, in that order; junction bases with no gene match: 5. The CDR3 is 12 amino acids. Germline values: CDR1 SQVTM, CDR2 ANQGSEA.